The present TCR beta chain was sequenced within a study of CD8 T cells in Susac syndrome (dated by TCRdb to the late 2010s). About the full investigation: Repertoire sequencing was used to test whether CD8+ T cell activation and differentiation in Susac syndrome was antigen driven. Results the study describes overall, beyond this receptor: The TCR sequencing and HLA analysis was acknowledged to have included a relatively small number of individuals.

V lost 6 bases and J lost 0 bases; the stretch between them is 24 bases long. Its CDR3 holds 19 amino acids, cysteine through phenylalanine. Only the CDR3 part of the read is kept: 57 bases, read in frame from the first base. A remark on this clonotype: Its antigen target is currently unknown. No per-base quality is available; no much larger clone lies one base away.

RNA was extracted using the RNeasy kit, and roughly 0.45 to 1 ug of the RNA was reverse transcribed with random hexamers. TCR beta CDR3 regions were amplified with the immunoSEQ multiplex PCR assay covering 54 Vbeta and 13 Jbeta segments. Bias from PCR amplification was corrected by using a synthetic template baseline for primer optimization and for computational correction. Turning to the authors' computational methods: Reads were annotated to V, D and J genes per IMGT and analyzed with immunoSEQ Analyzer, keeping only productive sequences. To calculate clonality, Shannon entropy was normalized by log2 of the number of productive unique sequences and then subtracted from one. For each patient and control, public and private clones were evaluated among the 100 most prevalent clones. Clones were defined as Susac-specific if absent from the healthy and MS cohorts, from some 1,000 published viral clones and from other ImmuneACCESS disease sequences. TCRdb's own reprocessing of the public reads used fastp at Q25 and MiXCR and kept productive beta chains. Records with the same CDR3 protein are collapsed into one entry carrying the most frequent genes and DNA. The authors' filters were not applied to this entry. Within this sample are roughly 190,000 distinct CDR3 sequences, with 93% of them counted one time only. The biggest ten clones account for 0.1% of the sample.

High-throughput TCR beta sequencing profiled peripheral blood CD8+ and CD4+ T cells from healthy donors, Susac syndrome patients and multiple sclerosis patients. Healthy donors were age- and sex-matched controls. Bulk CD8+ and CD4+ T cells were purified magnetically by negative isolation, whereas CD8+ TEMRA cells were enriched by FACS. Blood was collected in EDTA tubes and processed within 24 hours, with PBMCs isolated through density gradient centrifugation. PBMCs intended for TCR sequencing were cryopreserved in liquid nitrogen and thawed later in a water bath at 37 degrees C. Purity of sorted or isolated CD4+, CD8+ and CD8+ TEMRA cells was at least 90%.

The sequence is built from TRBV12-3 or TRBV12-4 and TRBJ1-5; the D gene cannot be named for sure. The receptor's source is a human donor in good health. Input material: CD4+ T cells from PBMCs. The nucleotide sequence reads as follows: TGTGCCAGCAGGCCCAGACATCCTGACTTAGGGAATAGCAATCAGCCCCAGCATTTT. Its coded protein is CASRPRHPDLGNSNQPQHF.